Listed below are T cell receptor beta chains from one sample, sequenced in a study of blood T cell repertoires in COVID-19. The data were produced by immunoSEQ multiplex PCR, yet TCRdb's version contains in-frame clones alone and is incomplete. The sample has 75,000 to 80,000 clones, 86% seen once; the top ten hold 18%. Sequencing input: peripheral blood. The receptors stem from a human donor in a cohort sampled during active COVID-19. The CDR3 runs from the conserved cysteine through the conserved F or W. The D gene is left open where the match is weak. The size entry is marked missing in some rows and otherwise reads once, few, many or a size class.

>TRBJ1-1|-|TRBV28|-
TGTGCCAGCAGTTTAAGGAGGACTGAAGCTTTCTTT
CASSLRRTEAFF
>TRBJ2-1|once|TRBV4-1|TRBD2
TGCGCCAGCAGCCAAGTTCGAACTAGCGGGAGTAATGAGCAGTTCTTC
CASSQVRTSGSNEQFF
>TRBJ1-4|once|TRBV6-6|-
TGTGCCAGCACTGGGGGGGCGGTTGGGGAAAAACTGTTTTTT
CASTGGAVGEKLFF
>TRBJ1-4|-|TRBV6-6|TRBD1
TGTGCCAGCAGTTACCGACAGGGATCTGAAAAACTGTTTTTT
CASSYRQGSEKLFF
>TRBJ2-3|-|TRBV4-2|TRBD1
TGTGCCAGCAGCCAACGACAGGGATCAGATACGCAGTATTTT
CASSQRQGSDTQYF
>TRBJ2-7|-|TRBV4-3|-
TGCGCCAGCAGCCAAGATCACCGGGGCTCCTACGAGCAGTACTTC
CASSQDHRGSYEQYF
>TRBJ2-4|-|TRBV2|-
TGTGCCAGCAGTGGTGACAGTGGGGCCAAAAACATTCAGTACTTC
CASSGDSGAKNIQYF
>TRBJ2-1|-|TRBV11-3|TRBD1
TGTGCCAGCAGCTTCCTCGACAGGGGCACTGAGCAGTTCTTC
CASSFLDRGTEQFF
>TRBJ1-3|-|TRBV10-2|-
TGCGCCAGCAGGACAGGACGAGACTCTGGAAACACCATATATTTT
CASRTGRDSGNTIYF
>TRBJ1-2|-|TRBV3-1/TRBV3-2|-
TGTGCCAGCAGCCAGGCCGACGGGGAATATGGCTACACCTTC
CASSQADGEYGYTF
>TRBJ2-1|-|TRBV5-1|-
TGCGCCAGCACGCCCGCAGGATACAGATACAATGAGCAGTTCTTC
CASTPAGYRYNEQFF
>TRBJ1-5|-|TRBV10-3|-
TGTGCCATCAGTGGCTCGGGGGAGCCCCAGCATTTT
CAISGSGEPQHF
>TRBJ2-1|-|TRBV15|TRBD2
TGTGCCCCATTGGAGGATAGCGGGGGAACTTACCCCTACAATGAGCAGTTCTTC
CAPLEDSGGTYPYNEQFF
>TRBJ2-1|-|TRBV5-1|TRBD2
TGCGCCAGCAGCCCGGGCGGGGGTCTCGGCTCCTACAATGAGCAGTTCTTC
CASSPGGGLGSYNEQFF
>TRBJ2-7|few|TRBV6-5|TRBD1
TGTGCCAGCAGTTACGGGGACAGGGTCTACGAGCAGTACTTC
CASSYGDRVYEQYF
>TRBJ2-4|-|TRBV9|TRBD2
TGTGCCAGCAGCGTAGAGGGGAGGGGAAACATTCAGTACTTC
CASSVEGRGNIQYF
>TRBJ1-1|-|TRBV27|TRBD1
TGTGCCAGCAGCCCGACCCCAGGGACAGGGGGCACTGAAGCTTTCTTT
CASSPTPGTGGTEAFF
>TRBJ2-7|-|TRBV5-4|-
TGTGCCAGCAGCTTGGGAGTCCAGGGAGGCGAGCAGTACTTC
CASSLGVQGGEQYF
>TRBJ1-6|-|TRBV19|-
TGTGCCAGTAGTATAGGGCCCTCAGGTGCCGATTCACCCCTCCACTTT
CASSIGPSGADSPLHF
>TRBJ1-3|-|TRBV11-3|-
TGTGCCAGCAGCGCAGGAATCTCTGGAAACACCATATATTTT
CASSAGISGNTIYF
>TRBJ2-3|-|TRBV27|-
TGTGCCAGCAGGAATAGCGGTAGCACAGATACGCAGTATTTT
CASRNSGSTDTQYF
>TRBJ2-7|-|TRBV7-3|TRBD1
TGTGCCAGCAGCCTTCGACAGGGGGAAAACGAGCAGTACTTC
CASSLRQGENEQYF
>TRBJ2-3|-|TRBV19|TRBD2
TGTGCCACCTCCGGAGGGGCTAGCGGGAGTCCTCGCACAGATACGCAGTATTTT
CATSGGASGSPRTDTQYF
>TRBJ2-5|few|TRBV16|-
TGTGCCAGCAGCCAATCTGGGCAGGGAGAGACCCAGTACTTC
CASSQSGQGETQYF
>TRBJ1-4|-|TRBV19|-
TGTGCCAGTAGTATCTTCCGGGGAAATGAAAAACTGTTTTTT
CASSIFRGNEKLFF